The source of this TCR beta chain is a study of shared clonotypes between healthy human individuals. About the study: The study used three CD4 naive, three CD4 memory, two CD8 naive and one CD8 memory plate per donor.

Trimming took 2 bases from V and 11 from J; bases not matched to a gene: 11. Germline CDR1 is MNHEY and CDR2 is SVGAGI. CDR3 length: 14 amino acids. Note on this clone: The antigen remains unidentified.

The study's findings and limits: Rarefaction gave evidence that sorted-subset sequencing remained incomplete despite large depth.

Donation came from healthy HIV-negative adults that had no recent acute infections or vaccinations. Original processing methods: Sequence data from immunoSEQ were junction-only and lacked quality scores; consequently, filtering differed. Repertoires were generated with immunoSEQ multiplex PCR, while TCRdb's copy carries only in-frame clones and drops some. Clone size and the V and J calls come from that table; the DNA yielded D and trimming. The data hold over a million clones, with approximately 97% observed a single time. Sequenced sample: naive CD4+ T cells sorted from blood. Subset described: CD45RA+ positively selected. This receptor was obtained from a man aged 30 to 39 in good health. The chain links TRBV6-5 to TRBJ1-1; 7 bases align to TRBD1. The DNA of the CDR3 is TGTGCCAGCAGTTACGTTATGAATCAGGGGGAGGCTTTCTTT. Protein: CASSYVMNQGEAFF.